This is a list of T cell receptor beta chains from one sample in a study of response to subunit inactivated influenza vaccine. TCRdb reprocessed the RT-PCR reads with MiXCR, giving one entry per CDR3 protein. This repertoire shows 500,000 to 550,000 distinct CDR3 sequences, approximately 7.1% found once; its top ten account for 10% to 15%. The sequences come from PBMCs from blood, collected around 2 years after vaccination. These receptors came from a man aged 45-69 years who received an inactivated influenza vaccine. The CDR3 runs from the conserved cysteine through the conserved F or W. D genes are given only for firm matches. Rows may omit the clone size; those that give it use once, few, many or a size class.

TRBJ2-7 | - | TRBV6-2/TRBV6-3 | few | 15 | TGTGCCAGCGGTCGAAGAGGGATTCTATCCTACGAGCAGTACTTC | CASGRRGILSYEQYF
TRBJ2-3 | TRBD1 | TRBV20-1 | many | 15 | TGCAGTGCCCGCTGGGACAGGGGGGCGGAAGATACGCAGTATTTT | CSARWDRGAEDTQYF
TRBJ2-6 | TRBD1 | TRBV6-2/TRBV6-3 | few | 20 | TGTGCCAGCAGTTACTCAACCCGGGACAGCCCCTCGTGGGGGGCCAACGTCCTGACTTTC | CASSYSTRDSPSWGANVLTF
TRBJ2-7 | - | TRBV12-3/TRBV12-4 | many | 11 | TGTGCCAGCAGCTTTAGGTACGAGCAGTACTTC | CASSFRYEQYF
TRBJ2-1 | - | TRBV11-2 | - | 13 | TGTGCCAGCAGCCAGGGGTATGGTTCACTACCAGTCTTC | CASSQGYGSLPVF
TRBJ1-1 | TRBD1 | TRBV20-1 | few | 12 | TGCAGAGTCAGGGGGGGGAACACTGAAGCTTTCTTT | CRVRGGNTEAFF
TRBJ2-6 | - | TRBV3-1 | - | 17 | TGTGCCAGCAGCCCCAACGGCTTGATCTCTGGGGCCAACGTCCTGACTTTC | CASSPNGLISGANVLTF
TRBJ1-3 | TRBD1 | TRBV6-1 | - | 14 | TGTGCCAGCAACAAGGACAGGACTGGAAACACCATATATTTT | CASNKDRTGNTIYF
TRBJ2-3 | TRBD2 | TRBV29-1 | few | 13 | TGCAGCGTGACGGGACTAGCGGCAGATACGCAGTATTTT | CSVTGLAADTQYF
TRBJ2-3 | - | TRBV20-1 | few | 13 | TGCAGTGCTAGGGTCGTCCAGGCAGATACGCAGTATTTT | CSARVVQADTQYF